This T cell receptor (beta chain) was captured by sequencing in a study of PD-L1 blockade in urothelial cancer. Time point meaning: peripheral blood 6 weeks after treatment start. Study-level points and caveats: Pretreatment clonality of the blood TCR repertoire below the median was predictive of superior survival.

Note on this clone: Its target is unknown.

J lost 7 bases, V lost 2 bases, and 12 bases had no gene match. Germline loops: CDR1 SGDLS, CDR2 YYNGEE. CDR3 length: 16 residues. Synthetic TCR analog templates were added to each PCR reaction. Clones were read by immunoSEQ multiplex PCR, and TCRdb kept only the in-frame ones, dropping some. The sample lists approximately 50,000 clones, more than 75% seen once, with 2% to 3% in the top ten. The sequence was collected from a man aged 55-75 years with urothelial cancer. The chain uses TRBV9 and TRBJ2-1, with TRBD2 identical over 7 bases. This material consisted of PBMCs, taken around atezolizumab (anti-PD-L1) treatment. The DNA of the CDR3 is TGTGCCAGCAGCGTGGCCCCGGGTAGCGGGTTTAATGAGCAGTTCTTC. Protein product: CASSVAPGSGFNEQFF.